The entry below gives a single T cell receptor beta chain sequence along with its context. The data were produced by immunoSEQ multiplex PCR, yet TCRdb's version contains in-frame clones alone and is incomplete. The data contain some 980,000 clones, roughly 72% of them singletons. This record comes from a study of shared clonotypes between healthy human individuals. Recent vaccinations or acute infections were absent in the healthy HIV-negative adult donors. The CDR3 is made up of 13 amino acids. Deletions cut 0 bases from V and 3 bases from J, with 5 bases between. Germline V gives CDR1 GTSNPN, CDR2 SVGIG (reference sequence).

Material: memory CD4+ T cells sorted from blood. Subset noted: CD45RA-negative fraction. The sequence derives from a man aged 18 to 29 in good health. The rearrangement uses TRBV30 and TRBJ2-2, with D unclear. In DNA, the CDR3 is TGTGCCTGGAGTGTGTTGGACACCGGGGAGCTGTTTTTT. Translation gives CAWSVLDTGELFF.